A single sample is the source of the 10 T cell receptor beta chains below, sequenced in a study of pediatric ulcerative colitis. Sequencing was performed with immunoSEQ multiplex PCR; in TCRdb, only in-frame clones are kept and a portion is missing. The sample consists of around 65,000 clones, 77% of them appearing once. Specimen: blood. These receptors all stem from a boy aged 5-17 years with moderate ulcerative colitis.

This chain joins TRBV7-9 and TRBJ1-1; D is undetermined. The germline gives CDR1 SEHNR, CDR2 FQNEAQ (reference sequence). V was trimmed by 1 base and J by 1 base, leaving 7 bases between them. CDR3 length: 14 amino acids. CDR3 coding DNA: TGTGCCAGCAGCTTAGTTCTAACGAACACTGAAGCTTTCTTT. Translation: CASSLVLTNTEAFF. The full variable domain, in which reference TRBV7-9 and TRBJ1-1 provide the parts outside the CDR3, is DTGVSQNPRHKITKRGQNVTFRCDPISEHNRLYWYRQTLGQGPEFLTYFQNEAQLEKSRLLSDRFSAERPKGSFSTLEIQRTEQGDSAMYLCASSLVLTNTEAFFGQGTRLTVV.

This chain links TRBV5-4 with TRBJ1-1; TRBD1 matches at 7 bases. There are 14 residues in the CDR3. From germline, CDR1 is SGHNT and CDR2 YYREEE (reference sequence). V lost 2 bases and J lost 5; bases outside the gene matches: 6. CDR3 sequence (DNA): TGTGCCAGCAGCTTCGGAGGGGGCCGGACTGAAGCTTTCTTT. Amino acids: CASSFGGGRTEAFF.

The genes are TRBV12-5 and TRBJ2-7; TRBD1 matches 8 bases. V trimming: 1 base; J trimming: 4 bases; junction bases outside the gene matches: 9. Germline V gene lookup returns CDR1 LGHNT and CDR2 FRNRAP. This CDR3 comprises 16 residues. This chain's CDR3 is CASGLALGQGKYEQYF. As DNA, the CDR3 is TGTGCTAGTGGTTTGGCCCTCGGACAGGGAAAATACGAGCAGTACTTC. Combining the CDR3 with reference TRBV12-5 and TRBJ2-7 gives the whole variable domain DARVTQTPRHKVTEMGQEVTMRCQPILGHNTVFWYRQTMMQGLELLAYFRNRAPLDDSGMPKDRFSAEMPDATLATLKIQPSEPRDSAVYFCASGLALGQGKYEQYFGPGTRLTVT.

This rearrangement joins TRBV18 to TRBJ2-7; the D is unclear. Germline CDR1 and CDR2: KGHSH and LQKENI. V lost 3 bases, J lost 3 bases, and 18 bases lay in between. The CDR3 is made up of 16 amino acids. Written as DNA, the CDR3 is TGTGCCAGCTCACCTTTGGCCAAGCCCGGCGGCTACGAGCAGTACTTC. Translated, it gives CASSPLAKPGGYEQYF.

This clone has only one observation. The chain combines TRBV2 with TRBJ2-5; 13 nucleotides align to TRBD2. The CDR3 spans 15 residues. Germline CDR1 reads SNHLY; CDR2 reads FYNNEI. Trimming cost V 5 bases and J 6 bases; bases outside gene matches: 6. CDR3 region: CASSHWTSGRKTQYF. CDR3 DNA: TGTGCCAGCAGTCATTGGACTAGCGGGAGAAAGACCCAGTACTTC.

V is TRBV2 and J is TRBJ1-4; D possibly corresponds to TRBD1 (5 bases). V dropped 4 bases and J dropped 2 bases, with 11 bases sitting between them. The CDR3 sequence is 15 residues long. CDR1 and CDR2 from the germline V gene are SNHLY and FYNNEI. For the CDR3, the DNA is TGTGCCAGCAGTGGCCGGGACGGGACTAATGAAAAACTGTTTTTT. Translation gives CASSGRDGTNEKLFF.

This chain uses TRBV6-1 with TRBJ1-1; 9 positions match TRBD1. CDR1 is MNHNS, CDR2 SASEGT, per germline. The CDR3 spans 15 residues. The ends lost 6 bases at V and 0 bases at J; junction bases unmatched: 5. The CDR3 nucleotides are TGTGCCAGCAGCTTTGACAGGGGGGTGAACACTGAAGCTTTCTTT. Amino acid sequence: CASSFDRGVNTEAFF.

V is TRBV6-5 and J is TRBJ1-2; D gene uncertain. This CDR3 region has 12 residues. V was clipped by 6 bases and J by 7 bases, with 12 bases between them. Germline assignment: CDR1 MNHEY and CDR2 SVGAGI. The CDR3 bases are TGTGCCAGCAGGTCGGGTGGACCTGGCTACACCTTC. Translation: CASRSGGPGYTF.

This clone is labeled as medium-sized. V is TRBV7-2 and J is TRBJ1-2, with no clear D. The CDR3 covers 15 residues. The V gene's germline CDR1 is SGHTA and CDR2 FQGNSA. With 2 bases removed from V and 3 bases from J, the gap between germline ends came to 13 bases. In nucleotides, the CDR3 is TGTGCCAGCAGCTTAATAGGACCCCGGGACTATGGCTACACCTTC. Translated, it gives CASSLIGPRDYGYTF.

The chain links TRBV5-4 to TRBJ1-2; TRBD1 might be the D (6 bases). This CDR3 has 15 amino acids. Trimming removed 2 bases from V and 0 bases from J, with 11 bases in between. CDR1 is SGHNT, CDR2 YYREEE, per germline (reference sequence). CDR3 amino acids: CASSLGDTTNYGYTF. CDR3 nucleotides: TGTGCCAGCAGCTTAGGGGACACCACTAACTATGGCTACACCTTC.